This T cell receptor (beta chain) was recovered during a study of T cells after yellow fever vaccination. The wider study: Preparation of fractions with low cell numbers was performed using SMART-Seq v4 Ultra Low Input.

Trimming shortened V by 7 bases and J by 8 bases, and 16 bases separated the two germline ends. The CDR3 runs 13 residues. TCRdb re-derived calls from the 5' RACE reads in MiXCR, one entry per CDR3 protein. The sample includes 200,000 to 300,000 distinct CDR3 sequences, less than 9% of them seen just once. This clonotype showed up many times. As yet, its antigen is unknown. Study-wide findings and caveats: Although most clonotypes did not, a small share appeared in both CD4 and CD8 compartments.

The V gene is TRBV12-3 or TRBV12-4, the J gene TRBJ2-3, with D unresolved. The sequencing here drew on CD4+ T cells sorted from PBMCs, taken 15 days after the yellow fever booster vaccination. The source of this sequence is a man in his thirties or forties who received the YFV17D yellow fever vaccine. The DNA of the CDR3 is TGTGCCAGCAAAACAACGGCCCCCGGTACGCAGTATTTT. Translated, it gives CASKTTAPGTQYF.